The 20 T cell receptor beta chains listed next were all sequenced from one sample in a study of blood T cell repertoires in COVID-19. TCRdb's copy holds only in-frame clones and misses some; the assay was immunoSEQ multiplex PCR. Of under 95,000 clones listed, 79% are singletons. The material sequenced was peripheral blood. The source of these receptors is a man aged 60 to 69 with active or convalescent COVID-19.

The chain links TRBV10-3 to TRBJ2-1; D not resolved. Germline V lookup: CDR1 ENHRY, CDR2 SYGVKD. V was trimmed by 0 bases and J by 4 bases, leaving 13 bases between them. The CDR3 contains 16 residues. The CDR3 reads CAISESPTTGYNEQFF. CDR3 bases: TGTGCCATCAGTGAGTCCCCTACAACCGGGTACAATGAGCAGTTCTTC.

The rearrangement joins TRBV5-4 to TRBJ1-1; D is ambiguous. This CDR3 is built from 14 residues. With 0 bases removed from V and 4 bases from J, the gap between germline ends came to 10 bases. Germline lookup yields CDR1 SGHNT and CDR2 YYREEE (reference sequence). CDR3 protein: CASSLAGVSTEAFF. The CDR3 nucleotides are TGTGCCAGCAGCTTGGCCGGGGTCAGCACTGAAGCTTTCTTT.

The chain is built from TRBV2 and TRBJ2-1; TRBD1 matches at 8 bases. The CDR3 loop spans 14 amino acids. Trimming removed 5 bases from V and 6 bases from J; junction bases left unmatched: 6. From germline, CDR1 is SNHLY and CDR2 FYNNEI. The CDR3 DNA is TGTGCCAGCAGTCCAGGGGGCGCCGGCAATGAGCAGTTCTTC. It is translated as CASSPGGAGNEQFF.

J is TRBJ1-1 and V is TRBV6-5, with D possibly matching TRBD1 (5 bases). CDR3 size: 14 residues. Trimming stripped 0 bases from V and 7 bases from J, with 12 bases between. In germline, CDR1 is MNHEY, CDR2 SVGAGI. The CDR3 nucleotides read TGTGCCAGCAGTTACTCGGGGCCCAGGGATGAAGCTTTCTTT. Protein product: CASSYSGPRDEAFF.

The chain joins TRBV27 to TRBJ1-2, with 7 bases that match TRBD1. Germline V gives CDR1 MNHEY, CDR2 SMNVEV (reference sequence). Trimming cost V 2 bases and J 4 bases; bases outside gene matches: 1. CDR3 size: 13 residues. Here the CDR3 DNA reads TGTGCCAGCAGTTTAAGGACAGGCTATGGCTACACCTTC. This sequence encodes CASSLRTGYGYTF.

This clone was seen only a few times. The chain combines TRBV19 with TRBJ1-5; a weak D match, TRBD1 (5 bases). The CDR3 is 14 amino acids. Germline V CDR1 and CDR2: LNHDA, SQIVND (reference sequence). The V end was cut by 7 bases, the J end by 3 bases, with 13 bases between. The CDR3 DNA follows: TGTGCCAGTATGGGGGGGAGAAACAATCAGCCCCAGCATTTT. This translates into CASMGGRNNQPQHF.

The V and J genes are TRBV5-6 and TRBJ1-5; possibly TRBD1 for D (5 bases). Trimming left V 1 base short and J 0 bases short, with 11 bases between. The CDR3 extends over 16 amino acids. In germline, CDR1 is SGHDT, CDR2 YYEEEE. CDR3 in DNA: TGTGCCAGCAGCTTGTTAACGGGGGTTAGCAATCAGCCCCAGCATTTT. Its protein product is CASSLLTGVSNQPQHF. Filled out from reference TRBV5-6 and TRBJ1-5, the complete variable domain reads DAGVTQSPTHLIKTRGQQVTLRCSPKSGHDTVSWYQQALGQGPQFIFQYYEEEERQRGNFPDRFSGHQFPNYSSELNVNALLLGDSALYLCASSLLTGVSNQPQHFGDGTRLSIL.

CDR3 in amino acids: CASSPSWGGGYTF. The CDR3 DNA reads as TGTGCCAGCAGCCCAAGTTGGGGGGGAGGCTACACCTTC. This chain joins TRBV3-1 (or the pseudogene TRBV3-2) and TRBJ1-2; tentative D call: TRBD1 (5 bases). The length of the CDR3 is 13 residues. From germline, CDR1 is LGHDT and CDR2 YNNKEL (reference sequence). The V gene lost 4 bases and the J gene lost 8 bases, with 14 bases spanning the gap.

The rearrangement joins TRBV7-2 to TRBJ2-1, with TRBD2 matching over 10 bases. V lost 2 bases and J lost 8; bases outside the gene matches: 3. This CDR3 is 14 amino acids long. Germline V gives CDR1 SGHTA, CDR2 FQGNSA. The CDR3 nucleotides read TGTGCCAGCAGCTTAAAGCGGGGGGGCTATGAGCAGTTCTTC. Protein sequence: CASSLKRGGYEQFF. The full variable domain, rest sourced from reference TRBV7-2 and TRBJ2-1, is GAGVSQSPSNKVTEKGKDVELRCDPISGHTALYWYRQSLGQGLEFLIYFQGNSAPDKSGLPSDRFSAERTGGSVSTLTIQRTQQEDSAVYLCASSLKRGGYEQFFGPGTRLTVL.

V and J are TRBV7-3 and TRBJ1-1; 11 bases map to TRBD1. With V trimmed by 5 bases and J by 2 bases, 4 bases remained unmatched. The CDR3 length is 15 residues. The germline gives CDR1 SGHTA, CDR2 FQGTGA. CDR3 amino acids: CASSAGTGGNTEAFF. The CDR3 bases are TGTGCCAGCAGCGCCGGGACAGGGGGTAACACTGAAGCTTTCTTT.

The gene calls are TRBV2 and TRBJ2-7, with a possible D match to TRBD1 (6 bases). CDR1 and CDR2 from the germline V gene are SNHLY and FYNNEI. V was shortened by 3 bases and J by 2 bases, with 14 bases between the two germline ends. This CDR3 spans 15 amino acids. The DNA of the CDR3 is TGTGCCAGCAGTGAGGAAGGAACAGGGACCTACGAGCAGTACTTC. This sequence encodes CASSEEGTGTYEQYF.

This clone was seen more than once but under ten times. The chain links TRBV20-1 to TRBJ2-1, with a possible D match to TRBD2 (6 bases). Germline V lookup: CDR1 DFQATT, CDR2 SNEGSKA (reference sequence). CDR3 length: 11 residues. The ends were cut back, 0 bases at V and 12 bases at J, with 9 bases in the middle. The CDR3 DNA sequence: TGCAGTGCTAGAGATGGGCGGGGGCAGTTCTTC. Translated, it gives CSARDGRGQFF.

Points on this clone: This CDR3 is also generated by other DNA sequences in the sample. The chain has TRBV3-1 (or the pseudogene TRBV3-2) and TRBJ2-7; 8 bases map to TRBD2. The CDR3 runs 13 residues. CDR1 is LGHDT, CDR2 YNNKEL, per germline (reference sequence). Trimming cost V 2 bases and J 7 bases; bases outside gene matches: 4. The CDR3 DNA follows: TGTGCCAGCAGCCAATTCTTAGCGGGAGAGCAGTACTTC. It translates to CASSQFLAGEQYF.

The chain couples TRBV11-3 to TRBJ1-1, with 12 bases lining up with TRBD1. V lost 6 bases and J lost 10; bases outside the gene matches: 12. Germline V gives CDR1 SGHNT, CDR2 YENEEA. This CDR3 comprises 15 residues. The CDR3 nucleotides are TGTGCCAGCAGTTTTGGGGGGACAGGGGGCTGGAGAGCTTTCTTT. It yields the protein CASSFGGTGGWRAFF.

The V and J genes are TRBV5-1 and TRBJ2-1, with 7 bases fitting TRBD2. Germline values: CDR1 SGHRS, CDR2 YFSETQ. The CDR3 totals 17 residues. Losses at the gene ends were 1 base for V and 5 bases for J; bases not matched to a gene: 12. This CDR3 is CASSLPTTSLTHNEQFF. The CDR3 DNA reads TGCGCCAGCAGCTTGCCGACGACTAGCCTCACCCACAATGAGCAGTTCTTC. Complete variable domain (other parts from reference TRBV5-1 and TRBJ2-1): KAGVTQTPRYLIKTRGQQVTLSCSPISGHRSVSWYQQTPGQGLQFLFEYFSETQRNKGNFPGRFSGRQFSNSRSEMNVSTLELGDSALYLCASSLPTTSLTHNEQFFGPGTRLTVL.

The chain combines TRBV28 with TRBJ1-4, with 8 bases that match TRBD1. V dropped 3 bases and J dropped 8; count of bases not matched to a gene: 8. The CDR3 sequence is 15 residues long. Germline V CDR1 and CDR2: MDHEN, SYDVKM. The CDR3 bases are TGTGCCAGCAGTTTCCCCGGACAGGGAGGGGAAAAACTGTTTTTT. This codes for CASSFPGQGGEKLFF.

The genes are TRBV9 and TRBJ2-5; D is uncertain. The length of the CDR3 is 14 residues. Germline V lookup: CDR1 SGDLS, CDR2 YYNGEE. The V gene lost 4 bases and the J gene lost 4 bases, with 14 bases spanning the gap. The CDR3 reads CASSTLVSGETQYF. DNA of the CDR3: TGTGCCAGCAGCACCCTGGTGAGTGGAGAGACCCAGTACTTC.

The rearrangement uses TRBV30 and TRBJ1-3; D ambiguous. Trimming took 5 bases from V and 4 from J, leaving 18 bases between them. The germline V gene has CDR1 GTSNPN and CDR2 SVGIG (reference sequence). CDR3 length: 15 residues. CDR3 in DNA: TGTGCCTGGGACTTCGCCCGGGGATCGGGAAACACCATATATTTT. It specifies CAWDFARGSGNTIYF.

The V call is TRBV9, the J call TRBJ1-3; D uncertain. The germline V and J ends were trimmed by 0 bases and 0 bases, with 13 bases remaining between them. Germline lookup yields CDR1 SGDLS and CDR2 YYNGEE. There are 17 residues in the CDR3. The CDR3 nucleotides read TGTGCCAGCAGCGTAGGAGGGCCCCGAAGCTCTGGAAACACCATATATTTT. As protein: CASSVGGPRSSGNTIYF.

The chain combines TRBV27 with TRBJ2-3, with 10 positions matching TRBD1. The CDR3 loop spans 16 amino acids. Unmatched junction bases numbered 6, after V lost 3 bases and J lost 3 bases. Germline CDR1 is MNHEY and CDR2 is SMNVEV (reference sequence). The CDR3 coding sequence is TGTGCCAGCAGTTTTTCACCGGGACAGGGGACAGATACGCAGTATTTT. Its protein is CASSFSPGQGTDTQYF.